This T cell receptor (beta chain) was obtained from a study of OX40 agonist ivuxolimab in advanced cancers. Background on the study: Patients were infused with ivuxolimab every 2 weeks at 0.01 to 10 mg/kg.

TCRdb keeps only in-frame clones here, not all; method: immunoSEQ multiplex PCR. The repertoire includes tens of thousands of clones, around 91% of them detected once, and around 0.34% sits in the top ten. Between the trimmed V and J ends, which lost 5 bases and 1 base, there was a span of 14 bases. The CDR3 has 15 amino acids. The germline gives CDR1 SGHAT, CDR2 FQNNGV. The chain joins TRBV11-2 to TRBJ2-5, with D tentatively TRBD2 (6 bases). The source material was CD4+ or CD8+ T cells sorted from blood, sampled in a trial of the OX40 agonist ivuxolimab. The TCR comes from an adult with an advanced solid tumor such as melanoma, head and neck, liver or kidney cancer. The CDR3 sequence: CASSPTGGFQETQYF. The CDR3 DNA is TGTGCCAGCAGCCCAACCGGGGGATTCCAAGAGACCCAGTACTTC.